This T cell receptor (beta chain) originates from a study of T-cell reconstitution after alpha-beta-depleted transplantation in children. Findings of the study overall: Expanded graft clones, several hundred of them, were reportedly the source of alpha-beta T cells about two months after transplant. T-cell numbers and diversity one year post-transplant derived largely from freshly generated T cells. After transplant, high TCRbeta diversity at day 60 in some patients arose from surviving recipient T cells and thymic progenitors.

During its preparation, the TCRbeta library received unique molecular identifiers. TCRdb re-derived calls from the PCR reads in MiXCR, one entry per CDR3 protein. The repertoire holds roughly 570,000 distinct CDR3 sequences, with 27% as singletons. The CDR3 contains 18 residues. V was trimmed by 5 bases and J by 2 bases, leaving 22 bases between them. Concerning this clonotype: Its antigen is not identified.

V usage is TRBV12-3 or TRBV12-4 and J usage is TRBJ2-1; TRBD2 is a possible D gene (6 bases). Sequencing was performed on PBMCs, taken before TCRalphabeta/CD19-depleted stem cell transplant. This TCR was sampled from a boy less than two years old with Wiskott-Aldrich syndrome, due to receive a stem cell transplant. CDR3 bases: TGTGCCAGCAGTCCCAACCATCCGGGGGTCCTTACCTACAATGAGCAGTTCTTC. It specifies CASSPNHPGVLTYNEQFF.